This TCR beta chain was recorded in a study of CD8 T cells in ankylosing spondylitis. This clonotype was detected a few times. Its antigen is undetermined. Points from the study as a whole: Clones linked to disease were reported to show significant enrichment in matched ankylosing spondylitis synovial fluid. What appeared characteristic of ankylosing spondylitis blood was a TCR beta motif of eight highly homologous variants.

The CDR3 runs 15 residues. Looked up from germline, CDR1 is SGHAT and CDR2 is FQNNGV. V was trimmed by 5 bases and J by 3 bases, leaving 14 bases between them. In making TCR beta libraries, quantitative 5'-RACE with molecular barcodes was used. Using its own MiXCR run on the 5' RACE reads, TCRdb lists one record per CDR3 protein. The sample records approximately 100,000 distinct CDR3 sequences, nearly 25% being singletons. Sequencing was carried out using synovial fluid, either unsorted or a sorted T cell fraction (not recorded which). This chain joins TRBV11-2 and TRBJ2-1; D is unresolved. This TCR was recovered from a male donor with ankylosing spondylitis. Here the CDR3 reads CASSPNPSSYNEQFF. CDR3 nucleotide sequence: TGTGCCAGCAGCCCAAACCCCAGCAGCTACAATGAGCAGTTCTTC.